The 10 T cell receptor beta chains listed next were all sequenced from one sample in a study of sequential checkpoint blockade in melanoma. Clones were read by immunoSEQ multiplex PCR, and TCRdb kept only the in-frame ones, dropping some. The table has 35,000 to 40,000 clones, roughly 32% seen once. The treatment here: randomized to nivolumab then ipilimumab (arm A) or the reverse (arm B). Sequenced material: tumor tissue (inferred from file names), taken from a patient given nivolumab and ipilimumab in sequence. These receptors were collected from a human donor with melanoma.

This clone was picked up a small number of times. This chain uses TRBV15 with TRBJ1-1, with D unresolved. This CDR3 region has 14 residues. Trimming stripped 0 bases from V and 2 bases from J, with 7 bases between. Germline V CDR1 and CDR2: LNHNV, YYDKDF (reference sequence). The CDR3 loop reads CATSRDLLNTEAFF. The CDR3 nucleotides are TGTGCCACCAGCAGAGATCTTCTCAACACTGAAGCTTTCTTT.

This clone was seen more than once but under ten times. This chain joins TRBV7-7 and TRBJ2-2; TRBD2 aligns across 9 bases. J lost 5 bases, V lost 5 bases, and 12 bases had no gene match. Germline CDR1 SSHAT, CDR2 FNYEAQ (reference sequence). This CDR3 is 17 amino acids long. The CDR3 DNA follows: TGTGCCAGCAGCCCCCTCGGACTAGCGCGGGCAACCGGGGAGCTGTTTTTT. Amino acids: CASSPLGLARATGELFF. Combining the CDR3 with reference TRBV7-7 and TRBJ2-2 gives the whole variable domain GAGVSQSPRYKVTKRGQDVTLRCDPISSHATLYWYQQALGQGPEFLTYFNYEAQPDKSGLPSDRFSAERPEGSISTLTIQRTEQRDSAMYRCASSPLGLARATGELFFGEGSRLTVL.

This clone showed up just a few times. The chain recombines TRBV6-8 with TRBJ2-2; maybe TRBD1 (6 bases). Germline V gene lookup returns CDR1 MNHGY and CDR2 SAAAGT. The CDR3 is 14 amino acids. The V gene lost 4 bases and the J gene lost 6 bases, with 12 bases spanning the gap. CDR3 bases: TGTGCCAGCAGTTCAGGGGTAGTCGCCGGGGAGCTGTTTTTT. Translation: CASSSGVVAGELFF.

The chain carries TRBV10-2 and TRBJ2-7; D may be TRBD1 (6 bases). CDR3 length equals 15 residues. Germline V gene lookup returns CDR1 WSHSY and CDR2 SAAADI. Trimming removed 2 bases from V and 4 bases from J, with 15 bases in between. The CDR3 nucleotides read TGCGCCAGCAGTGAGGACAGCCAGGACAGATACGAGCAGTACTTC. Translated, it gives CASSEDSQDRYEQYF.

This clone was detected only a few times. The DNA of the CDR3 is TGTGCCAGCAAAAATCTAGGCGTCCAGGGGGGAGGGACTGAAGCTTTCTTT. Encoded protein: CASKNLGVQGGGTEAFF. The chain links TRBV6-8 to TRBJ1-1; 7 nucleotides align to TRBD1. The CDR3 is 17 residues long. Germline V lookup: CDR1 MNHGY, CDR2 SAAAGT. Trimming at V came to 7 bases and at J to 5 bases, leaving 19 bases not matched to a gene.

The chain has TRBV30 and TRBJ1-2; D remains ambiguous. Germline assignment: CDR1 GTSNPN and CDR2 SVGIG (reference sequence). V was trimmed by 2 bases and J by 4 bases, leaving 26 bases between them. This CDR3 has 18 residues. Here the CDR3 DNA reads TGTGCCTGGAGTCCCTCGGGCGTAGGGCGGCGGGTTTTCTATGGCTACACCTTC. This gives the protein CAWSPSGVGRRVFYGYTF.

This CDR3 reads CASQGAGIGVYEQYF. In nucleotides, the CDR3 is TGTGCCAGTCAGGGGGCAGGGATCGGCGTGTACGAGCAGTACTTC. The chain couples TRBV6-8 to TRBJ2-7, with 8 bases fitting TRBD1. This CDR3 has 15 amino acids. Germline lookup yields CDR1 MNHGY and CDR2 SAAAGT. V was pared by 9 bases and J by 4 bases, with 14 bases of the junction left unmatched.

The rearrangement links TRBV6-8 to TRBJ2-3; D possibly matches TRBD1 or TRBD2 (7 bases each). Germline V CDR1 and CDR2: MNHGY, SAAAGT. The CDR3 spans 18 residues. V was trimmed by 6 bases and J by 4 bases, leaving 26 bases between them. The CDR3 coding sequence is TGTGCCAGCAGCCTCCTATTCCCTACGACAGGGAGGGCAGATACGCAGTATTTT. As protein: CASSLLFPTTGRADTQYF.

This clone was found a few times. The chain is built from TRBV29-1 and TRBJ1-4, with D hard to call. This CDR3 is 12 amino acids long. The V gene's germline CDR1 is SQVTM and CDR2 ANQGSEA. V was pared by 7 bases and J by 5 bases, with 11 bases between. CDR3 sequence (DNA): TGCAGCGCTTTCGGGTTGAATGAAAAACTGTTTTTT. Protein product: CSAFGLNEKLFF.

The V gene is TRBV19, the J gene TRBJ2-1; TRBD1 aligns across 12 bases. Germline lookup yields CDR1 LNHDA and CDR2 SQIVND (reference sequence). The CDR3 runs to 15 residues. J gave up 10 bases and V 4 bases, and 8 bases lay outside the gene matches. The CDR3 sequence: CASSTGTGGSVEQFF. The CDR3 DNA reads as TGTGCCAGTAGTACCGGGACAGGGGGCTCAGTGGAGCAGTTCTTC. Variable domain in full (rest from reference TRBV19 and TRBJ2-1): DGGITQSPKYLFRKEGQNVTLSCEQNLNHDAMYWYRQDPGQGLRLIYYSQIVNDFQKGDIAEGYSVSREKKESFPLTVTSAQKNPTAFYLCASSTGTGGSVEQFFGPGTRLTVL.